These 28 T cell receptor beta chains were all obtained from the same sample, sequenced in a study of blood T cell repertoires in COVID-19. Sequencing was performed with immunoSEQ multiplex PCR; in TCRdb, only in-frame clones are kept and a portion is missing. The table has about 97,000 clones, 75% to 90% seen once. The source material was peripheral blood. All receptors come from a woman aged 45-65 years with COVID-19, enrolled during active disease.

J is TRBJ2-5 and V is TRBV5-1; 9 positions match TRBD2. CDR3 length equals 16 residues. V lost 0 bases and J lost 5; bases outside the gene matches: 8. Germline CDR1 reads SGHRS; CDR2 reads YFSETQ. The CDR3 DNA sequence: TGCGCCAGCAGCTTGGGCCTAGCGGGGTCCAAGGAGACCCAGTACTTC. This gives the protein CASSLGLAGSKETQYF.

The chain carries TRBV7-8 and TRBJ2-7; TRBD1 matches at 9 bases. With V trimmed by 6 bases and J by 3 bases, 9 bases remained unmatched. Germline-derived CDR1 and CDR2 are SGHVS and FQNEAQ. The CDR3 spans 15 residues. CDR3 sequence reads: CASSPPGQGFYEQYF. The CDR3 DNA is TGTGCCAGCAGTCCCCCGGGACAGGGTTTCTACGAGCAGTACTTC. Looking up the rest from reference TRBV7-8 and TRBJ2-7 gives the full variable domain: GAGVSQSPRYKVAKRGQDVALRCDPISGHVSLFWYQQALGQGPEFLTYFQNEAQLDKSGLPSDRFFAERPEGSVSTLKIQRTQQEDSAVYLCASSPPGQGFYEQYFGPGTRLTVT.

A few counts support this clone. CDR3 bases: TGTGCCAGCAGCTTAGCGCTGACAGGGACGAACACCGGGGAGCTGTTTTTT. Protein sequence: CASSLALTGTNTGELFF. The rearrangement uses TRBV7-6 and TRBJ2-2, with 7 bases aligning to TRBD1. The CDR3 has 17 residues. Germline assignment: CDR1 SGHVS and CDR2 FNYEAQ. The V segment lost 0 bases and the J segment 0 bases; nucleotides outside the gene matches: 4. Looking up the rest from reference TRBV7-6 and TRBJ2-2 gives the full variable domain: GAGVSQSPRYKVTKRGQDVALRCDPISGHVSLYWYRQALGQGPEFLTYFNYEAQQDKSGLPNDRFSAERPEGSISTLTIQRTEQRDSAMYRCASSLALTGTNTGELFFGEGSRLTVL.

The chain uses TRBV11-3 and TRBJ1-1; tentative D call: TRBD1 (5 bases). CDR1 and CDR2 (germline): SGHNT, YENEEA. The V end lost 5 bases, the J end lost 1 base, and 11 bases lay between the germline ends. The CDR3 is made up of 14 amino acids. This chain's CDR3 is CASSLTRANTEAFF. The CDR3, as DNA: TGTGCCAGCAGCCTAACCAGGGCGAACACTGAAGCTTTCTTT.

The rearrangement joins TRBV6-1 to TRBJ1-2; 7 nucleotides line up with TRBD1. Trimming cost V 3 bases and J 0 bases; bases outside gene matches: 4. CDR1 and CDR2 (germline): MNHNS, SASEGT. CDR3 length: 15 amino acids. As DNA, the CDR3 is TGTGCCAGCAGTGAGGCAGGGGGACCTAACTATGGCTACACCTTC. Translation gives CASSEAGGPNYGYTF.

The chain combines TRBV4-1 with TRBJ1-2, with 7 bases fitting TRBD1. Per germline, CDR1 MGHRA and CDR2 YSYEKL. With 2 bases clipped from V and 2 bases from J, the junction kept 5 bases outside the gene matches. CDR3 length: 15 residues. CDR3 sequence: CASSQPGQSNYGYTF. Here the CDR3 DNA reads TGCGCCAGCAGCCAACCGGGACAGTCAAACTATGGCTACACCTTC.

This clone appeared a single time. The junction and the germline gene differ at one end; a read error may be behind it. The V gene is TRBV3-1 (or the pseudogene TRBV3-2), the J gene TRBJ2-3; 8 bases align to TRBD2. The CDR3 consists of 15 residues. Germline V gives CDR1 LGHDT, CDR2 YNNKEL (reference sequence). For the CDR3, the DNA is TGTGCCAGCACCCAAAGAGCGGGGGGCACAGATACGCAGTATTTT. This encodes CASTQRAGGTDTQYF.

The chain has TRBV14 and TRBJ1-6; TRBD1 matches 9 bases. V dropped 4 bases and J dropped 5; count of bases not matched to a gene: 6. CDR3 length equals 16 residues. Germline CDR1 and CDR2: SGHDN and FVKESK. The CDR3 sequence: CASSPLDRGDNSPLHF. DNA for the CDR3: TGTGCCAGCAGCCCATTGGACAGGGGCGATAATTCACCCCTCCACTTT.

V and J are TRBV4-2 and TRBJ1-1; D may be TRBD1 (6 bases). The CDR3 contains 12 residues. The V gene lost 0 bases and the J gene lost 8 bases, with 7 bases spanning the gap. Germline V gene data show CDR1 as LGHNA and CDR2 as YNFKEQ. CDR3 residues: CASSQEGAEAFF. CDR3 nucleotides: TGTGCCAGCAGCCAAGAGGGGGCAGAAGCTTTCTTT.

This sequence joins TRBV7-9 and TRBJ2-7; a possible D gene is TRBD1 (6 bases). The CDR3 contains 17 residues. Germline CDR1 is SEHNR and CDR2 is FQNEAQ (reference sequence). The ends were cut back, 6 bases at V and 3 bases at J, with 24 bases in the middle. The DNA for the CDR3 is TGTGCCAGCAGTCCGGGCCCAGGGGAAGGAATTGGCTACGAGCAGTACTTC. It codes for CASSPGPGEGIGYEQYF.

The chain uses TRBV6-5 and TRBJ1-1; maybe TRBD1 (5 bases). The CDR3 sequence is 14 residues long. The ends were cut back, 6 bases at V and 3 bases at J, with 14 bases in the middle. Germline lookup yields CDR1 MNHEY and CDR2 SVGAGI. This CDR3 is CASSSRVVDTEAFF. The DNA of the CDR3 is TGTGCCAGCAGCAGCAGGGTCGTCGACACTGAAGCTTTCTTT.

In DNA form, the CDR3 reads TGTGCCAGCAGCCCCTCCCACAGGACTAATGAAAAACTGTTTTTT. As protein: CASSPSHRTNEKLFF. This chain links TRBV7-2 with TRBJ1-4; a possible D gene is TRBD1 (5 bases). Germline values: CDR1 SGHTA, CDR2 FQGNSA. CDR3 length: 15 amino acids. Trimming cost V 5 bases and J 2 bases, with 12 bases left between them.

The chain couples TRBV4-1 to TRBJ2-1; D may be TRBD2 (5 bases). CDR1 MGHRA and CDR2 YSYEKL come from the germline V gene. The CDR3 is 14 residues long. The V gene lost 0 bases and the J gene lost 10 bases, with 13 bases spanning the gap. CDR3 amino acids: CASSQDKRGLEQFF. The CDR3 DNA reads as TGCGCCAGCAGCCAAGATAAAAGAGGGTTGGAGCAGTTCTTC.

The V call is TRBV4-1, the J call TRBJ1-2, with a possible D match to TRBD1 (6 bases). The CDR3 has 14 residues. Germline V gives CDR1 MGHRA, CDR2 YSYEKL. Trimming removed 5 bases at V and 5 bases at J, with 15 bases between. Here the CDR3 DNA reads TGCGCCAGCAGCAGAACCGGGACACAGTATGGCTACACCTTC. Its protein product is CASSRTGTQYGYTF.

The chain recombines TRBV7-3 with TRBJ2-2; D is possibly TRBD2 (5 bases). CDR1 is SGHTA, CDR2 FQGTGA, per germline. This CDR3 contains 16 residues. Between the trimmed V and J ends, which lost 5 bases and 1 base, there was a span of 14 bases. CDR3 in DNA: TGTGCCAGCAGCCGCGTGAGGGTGGAGAACACCGGGGAGCTGTTTTTT. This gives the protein CASSRVRVENTGELFF. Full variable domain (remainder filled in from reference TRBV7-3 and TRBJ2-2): GAGVSQTPSNKVTEKGKYVELRCDPISGHTALYWYRQSLGQGPEFLIYFQGTGAADDSGLPNDRFFAVRPEGSVSTLKIQRTERGDSAVYLCASSRVRVENTGELFFGEGSRLTVL.

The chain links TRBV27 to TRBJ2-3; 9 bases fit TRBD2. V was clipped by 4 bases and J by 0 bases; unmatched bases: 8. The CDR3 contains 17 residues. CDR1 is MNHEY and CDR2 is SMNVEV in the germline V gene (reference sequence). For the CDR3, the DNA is TGTGCCAGCAGTTCCCTCCAGACTAGCGGTAGCACAGATACGCAGTATTTT. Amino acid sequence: CASSSLQTSGSTDTQYF.

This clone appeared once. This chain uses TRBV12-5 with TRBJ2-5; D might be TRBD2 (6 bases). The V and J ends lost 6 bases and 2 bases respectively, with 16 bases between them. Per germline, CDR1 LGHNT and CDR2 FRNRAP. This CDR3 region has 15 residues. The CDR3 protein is CASGAGLPPQETQYF. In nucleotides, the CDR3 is TGTGCTAGTGGCGCTGGACTACCCCCGCAAGAGACCCAGTACTTC.

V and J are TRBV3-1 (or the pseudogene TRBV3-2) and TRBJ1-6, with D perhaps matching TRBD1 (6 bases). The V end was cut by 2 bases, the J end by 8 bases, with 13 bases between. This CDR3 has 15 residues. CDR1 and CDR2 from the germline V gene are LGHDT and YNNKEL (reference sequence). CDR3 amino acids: CASSQLDRTYSPLHF. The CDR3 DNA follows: TGTGCCAGCAGCCAACTAGACAGGACTTATTCACCCCTCCACTTT.

The CDR3 here is CASSYSLGGTQYF. CDR3 bases: TGTGCCAGCAGTTACAGTCTTGGCGGGACCCAGTACTTC. The chain has TRBV6-5 and TRBJ2-5; D uncertain. CDR1 and CDR2 (germline): MNHEY, SVGAGI. Trimming removed 2 bases at V and 7 bases at J, with 11 bases between. This CDR3 region has 13 residues.

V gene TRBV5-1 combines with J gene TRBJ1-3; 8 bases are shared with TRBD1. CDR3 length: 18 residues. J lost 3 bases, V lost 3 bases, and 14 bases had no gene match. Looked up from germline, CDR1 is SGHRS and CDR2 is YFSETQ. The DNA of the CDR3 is TGCGCCAGCAGCTGGGGGGACAGGACTTCTTCGGGTGGAAACACCATATATTTT. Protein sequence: CASSWGDRTSSGGNTIYF. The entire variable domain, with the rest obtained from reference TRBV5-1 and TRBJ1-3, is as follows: KAGVTQTPRYLIKTRGQQVTLSCSPISGHRSVSWYQQTPGQGLQFLFEYFSETQRNKGNFPGRFSGRQFSNSRSEMNVSTLELGDSALYLCASSWGDRTSSGGNTIYFGEGSWLTVV.

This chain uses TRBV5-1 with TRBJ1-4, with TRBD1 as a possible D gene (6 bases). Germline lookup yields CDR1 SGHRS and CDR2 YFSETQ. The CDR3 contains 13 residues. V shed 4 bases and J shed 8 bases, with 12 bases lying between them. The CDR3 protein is CASSTNTGEKLFF. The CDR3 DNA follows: TGCGCCAGCAGCACGAACACAGGGGAAAAACTGTTTTTT.

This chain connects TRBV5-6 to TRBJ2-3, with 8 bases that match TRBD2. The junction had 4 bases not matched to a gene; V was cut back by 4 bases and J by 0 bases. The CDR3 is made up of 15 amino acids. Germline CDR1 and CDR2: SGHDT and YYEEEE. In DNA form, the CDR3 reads TGTGCCAGCAGCATAAGCGGGGGAAGCACAGATACGCAGTATTTT. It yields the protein CASSISGGSTDTQYF.

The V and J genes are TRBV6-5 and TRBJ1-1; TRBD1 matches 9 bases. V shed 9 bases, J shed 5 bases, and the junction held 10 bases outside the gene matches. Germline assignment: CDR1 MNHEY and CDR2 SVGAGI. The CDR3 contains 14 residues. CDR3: CASDMTGGRTEAFF. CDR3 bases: TGTGCCAGTGATATGACAGGGGGTCGGACTGAAGCTTTCTTT.

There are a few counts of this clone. The CDR3 bases are TGTGCCAGCAGCTTGGGCCCCATTAGTCGGGGGGTTTCCAGAGATACGCAGTATTTT. Its translation is CASSLGPISRGVSRDTQYF. The chain joins TRBV5-4 to TRBJ2-3; 7 nucleotides agree with TRBD2. Germline V CDR1 and CDR2: SGHNT, YYREEE (reference sequence). With 0 bases clipped from V and 5 bases from J, the junction kept 18 bases outside the gene matches. CDR3 size: 19 residues.

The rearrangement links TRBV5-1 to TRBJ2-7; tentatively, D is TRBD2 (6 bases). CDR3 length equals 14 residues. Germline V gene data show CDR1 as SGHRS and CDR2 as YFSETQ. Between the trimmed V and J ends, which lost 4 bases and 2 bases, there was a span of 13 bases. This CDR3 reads CASSVTGTPYEQYF. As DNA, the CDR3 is TGCGCCAGCAGCGTAACCGGGACTCCCTACGAGCAGTACTTC.

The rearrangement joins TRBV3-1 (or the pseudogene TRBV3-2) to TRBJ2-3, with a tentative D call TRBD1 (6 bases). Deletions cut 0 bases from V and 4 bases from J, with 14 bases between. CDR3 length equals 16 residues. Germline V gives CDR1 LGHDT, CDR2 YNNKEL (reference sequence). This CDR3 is CASSQDTLQGADTQYF. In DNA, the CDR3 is TGTGCCAGCAGCCAAGATACTTTACAGGGTGCAGATACGCAGTATTTT.

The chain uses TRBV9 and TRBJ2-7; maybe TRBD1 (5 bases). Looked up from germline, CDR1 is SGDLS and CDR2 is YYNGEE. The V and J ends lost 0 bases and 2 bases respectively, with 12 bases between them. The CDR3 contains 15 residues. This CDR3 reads CASSVEEGETYEQYF. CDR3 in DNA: TGTGCCAGCAGCGTAGAAGAAGGGGAAACCTACGAGCAGTACTTC.

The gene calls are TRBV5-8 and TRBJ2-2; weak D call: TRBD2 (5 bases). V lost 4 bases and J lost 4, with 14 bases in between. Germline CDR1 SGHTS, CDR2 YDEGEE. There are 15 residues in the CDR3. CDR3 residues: CASSPTGEFTGELFF. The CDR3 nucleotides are TGTGCCAGCAGCCCCACCGGGGAGTTCACCGGGGAGCTGTTTTTT.